The sequence of this T cell receptor (beta chain) was determined in a study of human T cells and chemical hapten exposure. Study processing details: Ranging from about 20,000 to 750,000, TCR counts per sample had a median value of approximately 99,000. TCRdb processed the RACE reads anew with MiXCR; each CDR3 protein has one entry. The V and J calls here are based on TCRdb, not the publication. The sample lists some 120,000 distinct CDR3 sequences; roughly 12% were seen once. CDR1 MNHEY and CDR2 SMNVEV come from the germline V gene (reference sequence). This CDR3 is built from 14 residues. Points on this clonotype: At one end, the junction sequence differs from germline, possibly due to a read error.

Noted time point: patch test 1, 2 weeks after DPC sensitization. Treatment defined: therapeutic diphenylcyclopropenone sensitization with weekly scalp DPC. The source of this sequence is a woman aged 45 to 65 with alopecia areata. Some clones in this sample may be carry-over from other donors' samples. The V and J genes are TRBV27 and TRBJ1-1; 7 bases agree with TRBD1. The material sequenced was whole blood, taken in connection with sensitization to the hapten diphenylcyclopropenone (DPC). CDR3 protein: CASSATGVNTEAFF. CDR3 DNA sequence: TGTGCCAGCAGTGCTACAGGGGTGAATACTGAAGCTTTCTTT.